These 2 T cell receptor beta chains were all obtained from the same sample, sequenced in a study of blood T cell repertoires in COVID-19. The protocol was immunoSEQ multiplex PCR, while the TCRdb copy is restricted to in-frame clones and leaves out a portion. The sample carries almost 350,000 clones, almost 90% recorded once. Sample: PBMCs or T cells enriched from blood (not recorded which). The receptors stem from a woman in her 30s who had been exposed to COVID-19.

This chain uses TRBV12-2 with TRBJ2-2; the D segment call TRBD1 is taken from the table without a DNA check. TRBV12-2 corresponds to a pseudogene. The CDR3 is made up of 16 amino acids. The CDR3 DNA reads as TGTGCAAGTCGCTTACGGGACAGGGGACCCACCGGGGAGCTGTTTTTT. It codes for CASRLRDRGPTGELFF.

The chain recombines TRBV7-6 with TRBJ2-5; 12 bases are a match to TRBD2. The V gene end was trimmed by 8 bases and the J gene end by 7 bases; junction bases not matched to a gene: 11. CDR1 and CDR2 from the germline V gene are SGHVS and FNYEAQ. This CDR3 spans 15 amino acids. CDR3: CASEKVLAGGGTQYF. The CDR3 DNA sequence: TGTGCCAGCGAAAAGGTTCTAGCGGGAGGGGGGACCCAGTACTTC.